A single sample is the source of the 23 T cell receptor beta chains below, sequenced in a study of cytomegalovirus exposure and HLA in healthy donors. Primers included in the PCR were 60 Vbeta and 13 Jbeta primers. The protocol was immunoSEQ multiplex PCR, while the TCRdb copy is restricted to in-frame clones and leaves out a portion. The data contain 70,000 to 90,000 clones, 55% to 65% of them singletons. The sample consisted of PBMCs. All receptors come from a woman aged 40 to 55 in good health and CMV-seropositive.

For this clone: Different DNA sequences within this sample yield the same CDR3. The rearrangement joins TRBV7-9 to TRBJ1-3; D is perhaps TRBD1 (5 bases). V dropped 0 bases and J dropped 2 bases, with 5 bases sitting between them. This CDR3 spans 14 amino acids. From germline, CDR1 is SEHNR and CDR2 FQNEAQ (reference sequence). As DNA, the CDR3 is TGTGCCAGCAGCTTAGCAGGGGCTGGAAACACCATATATTTT. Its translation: CASSLAGAGNTIYF. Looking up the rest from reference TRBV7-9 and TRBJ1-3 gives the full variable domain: DTGVSQNPRHKITKRGQNVTFRCDPISEHNRLYWYRQTLGQGPEFLTYFQNEAQLEKSRLLSDRFSAERPKGSFSTLEIQRTEQGDSAMYLCASSLAGAGNTIYFGEGSWLTVV.

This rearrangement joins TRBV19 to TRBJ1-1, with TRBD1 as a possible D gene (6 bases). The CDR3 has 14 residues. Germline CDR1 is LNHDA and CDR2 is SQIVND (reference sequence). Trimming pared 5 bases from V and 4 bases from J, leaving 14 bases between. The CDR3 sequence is CASSLQGGGTEAFF. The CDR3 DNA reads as TGTGCCAGTAGTCTACAGGGAGGGGGCACTGAAGCTTTCTTT.

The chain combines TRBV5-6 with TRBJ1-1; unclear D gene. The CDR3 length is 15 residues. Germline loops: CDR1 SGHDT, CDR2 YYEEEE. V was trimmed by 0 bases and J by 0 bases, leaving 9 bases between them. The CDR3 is CASSLAAALNTEAFF. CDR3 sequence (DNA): TGTGCCAGCAGCTTGGCCGCGGCCTTGAACACTGAAGCTTTCTTT.

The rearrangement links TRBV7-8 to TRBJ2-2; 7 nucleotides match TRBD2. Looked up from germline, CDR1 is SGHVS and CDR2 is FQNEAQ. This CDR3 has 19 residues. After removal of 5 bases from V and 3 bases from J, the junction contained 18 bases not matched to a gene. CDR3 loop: CASSPGRPGGRGYTGELFF. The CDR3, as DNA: TGTGCCAGCAGCCCAGGACGTCCGGGCGGGAGAGGGTACACCGGGGAGCTGTTTTTT.

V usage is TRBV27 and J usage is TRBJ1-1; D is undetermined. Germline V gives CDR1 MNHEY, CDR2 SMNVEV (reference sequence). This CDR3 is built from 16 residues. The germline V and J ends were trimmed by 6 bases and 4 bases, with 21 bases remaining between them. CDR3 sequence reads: CASSPRVGLGSTEAFF. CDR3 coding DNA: TGTGCCAGCAGCCCACGGGTGGGATTGGGGAGCACTGAAGCTTTCTTT.

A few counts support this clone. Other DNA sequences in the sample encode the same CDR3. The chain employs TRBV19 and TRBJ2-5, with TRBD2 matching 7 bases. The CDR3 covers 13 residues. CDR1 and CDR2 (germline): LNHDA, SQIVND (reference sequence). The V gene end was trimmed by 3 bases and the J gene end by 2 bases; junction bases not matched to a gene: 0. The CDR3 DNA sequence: TGTGCCAGTAGTATCGGGGGGCAAGAGACCCAGTACTTC. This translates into CASSIGGQETQYF. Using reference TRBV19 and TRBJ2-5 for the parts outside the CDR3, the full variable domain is DGGITQSPKYLFRKEGQNVTLSCEQNLNHDAMYWYRQDPGQGLRLIYYSQIVNDFQKGDIAEGYSVSREKKESFPLTVTSAQKNPTAFYLCASSIGGQETQYFGPGTRLLVL.

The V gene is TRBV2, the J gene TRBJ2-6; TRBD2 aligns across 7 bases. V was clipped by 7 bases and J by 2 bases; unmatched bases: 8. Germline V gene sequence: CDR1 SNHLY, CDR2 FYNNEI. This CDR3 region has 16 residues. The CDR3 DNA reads TGTGCCAGCACTAATGGGGGGGGGACTGGGGCCAACGTCCTGACTTTC. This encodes CASTNGGGTGANVLTF.

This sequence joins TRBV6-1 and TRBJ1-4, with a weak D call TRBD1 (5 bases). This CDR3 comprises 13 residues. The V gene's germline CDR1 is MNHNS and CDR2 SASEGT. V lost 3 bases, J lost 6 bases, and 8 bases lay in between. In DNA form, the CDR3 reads TGTGCCAGCAGTGACAGGGCTTATGAAAAACTGTTTTTT. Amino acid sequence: CASSDRAYEKLFF.

This CDR3 reads CASSGPGQLDQPQHF. For the CDR3, the DNA is TGCGCCAGCAGTGGCCCTGGGCAGCTGGATCAGCCCCAGCATTTT. The chain links TRBV10-2 to TRBJ1-5; D not resolved. The V gene lost 4 bases and the J gene lost 5 bases, with 15 bases spanning the gap. The CDR3 extends over 15 amino acids. Germline loops: CDR1 WSHSY, CDR2 SAAADI.

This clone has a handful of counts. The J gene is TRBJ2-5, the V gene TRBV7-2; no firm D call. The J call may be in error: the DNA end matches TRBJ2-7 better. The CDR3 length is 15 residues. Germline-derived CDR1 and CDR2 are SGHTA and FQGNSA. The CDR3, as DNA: TGTGCCAGCAGCATCCTAGTGGGTTCCTCCTACGAGCAGTACTTC. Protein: CASSILVGSSYEQYF.

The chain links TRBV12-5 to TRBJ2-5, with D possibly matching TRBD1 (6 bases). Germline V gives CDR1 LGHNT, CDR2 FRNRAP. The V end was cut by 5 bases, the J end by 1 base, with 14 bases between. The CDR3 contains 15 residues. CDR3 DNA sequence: TGTGCTAGTGGTACGACGACAGGTTCCCAAGAGACCCAGTACTTC. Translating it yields CASGTTTGSQETQYF.

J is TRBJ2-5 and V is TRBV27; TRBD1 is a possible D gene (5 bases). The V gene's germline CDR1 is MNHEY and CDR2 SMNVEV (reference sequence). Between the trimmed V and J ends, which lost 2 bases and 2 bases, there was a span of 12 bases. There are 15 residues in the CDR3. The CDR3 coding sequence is TGTGCCAGCAGTTTAGGGGCAGCTGTACAAGAGACCCAGTACTTC. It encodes CASSLGAAVQETQYF.

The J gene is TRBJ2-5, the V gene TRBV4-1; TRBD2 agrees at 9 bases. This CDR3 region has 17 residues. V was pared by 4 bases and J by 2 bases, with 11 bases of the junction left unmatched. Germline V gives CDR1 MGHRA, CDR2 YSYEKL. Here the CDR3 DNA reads TGCGCCAGCAGCCTCGGCTTCGTGAGCGGGGGGCAAGAGACCCAGTACTTC. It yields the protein CASSLGFVSGGQETQYF.

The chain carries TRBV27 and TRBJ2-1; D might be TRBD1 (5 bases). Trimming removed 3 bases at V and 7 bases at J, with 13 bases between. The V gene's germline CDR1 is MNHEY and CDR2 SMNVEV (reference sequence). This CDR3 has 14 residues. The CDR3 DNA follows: TGTGCCAGCAGTTTGATAGGGGATTTTAATGAGCAGTTCTTC. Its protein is CASSLIGDFNEQFF.

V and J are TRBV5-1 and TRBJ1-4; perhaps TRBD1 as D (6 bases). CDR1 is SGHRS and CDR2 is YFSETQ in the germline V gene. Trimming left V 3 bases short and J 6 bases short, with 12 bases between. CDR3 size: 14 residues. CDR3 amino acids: CASSWGPTDEKLFF. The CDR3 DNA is TGCGCCAGCAGCTGGGGGCCGACGGATGAAAAACTGTTTTTT.

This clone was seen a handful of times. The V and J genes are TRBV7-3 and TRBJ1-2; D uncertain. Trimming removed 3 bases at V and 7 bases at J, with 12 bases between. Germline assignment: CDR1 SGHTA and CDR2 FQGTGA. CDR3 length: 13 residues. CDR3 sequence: CASSLSLGSGYTF. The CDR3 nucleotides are TGTGCCAGCAGCTTGAGTCTGGGGAGTGGCTACACCTTC.

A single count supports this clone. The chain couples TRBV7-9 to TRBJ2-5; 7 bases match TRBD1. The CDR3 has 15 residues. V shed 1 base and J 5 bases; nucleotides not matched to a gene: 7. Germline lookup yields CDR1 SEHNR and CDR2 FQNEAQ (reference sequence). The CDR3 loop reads CASSLVGGRGETQYF. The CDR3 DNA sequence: TGTGCCAGCAGCTTAGTAGGGGGCAGGGGTGAGACCCAGTACTTC.

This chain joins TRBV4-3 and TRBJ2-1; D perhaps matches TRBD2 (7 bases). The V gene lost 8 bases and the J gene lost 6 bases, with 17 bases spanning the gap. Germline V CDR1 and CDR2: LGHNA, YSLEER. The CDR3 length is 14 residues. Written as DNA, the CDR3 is TGCGCCAGCCGGGTGGAGGGGGAGGGCAATGAGCAGTTCTTC. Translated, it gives CASRVEGEGNEQFF.

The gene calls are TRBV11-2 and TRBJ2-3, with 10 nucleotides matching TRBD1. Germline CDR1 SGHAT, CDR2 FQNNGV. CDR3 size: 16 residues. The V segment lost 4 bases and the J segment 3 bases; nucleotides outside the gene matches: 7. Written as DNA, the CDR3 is TGTGCCAGCAGCTCCGAGGGGACAGGGGTGACAGATACGCAGTATTTT. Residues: CASSSEGTGVTDTQYF.

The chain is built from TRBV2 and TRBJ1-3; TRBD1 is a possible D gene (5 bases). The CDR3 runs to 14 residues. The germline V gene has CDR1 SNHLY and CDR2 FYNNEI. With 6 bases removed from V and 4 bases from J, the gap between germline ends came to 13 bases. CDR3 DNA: TGTGCCAGCAGCTACCAGGGTCCCGGAAACACCATATATTTT. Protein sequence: CASSYQGPGNTIYF.

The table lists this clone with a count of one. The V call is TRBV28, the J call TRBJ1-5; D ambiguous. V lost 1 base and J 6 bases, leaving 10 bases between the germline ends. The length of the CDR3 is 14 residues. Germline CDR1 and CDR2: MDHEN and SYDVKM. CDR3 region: CASSLSGSGQPQHF. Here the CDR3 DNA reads TGTGCCAGCAGTTTATCGGGGTCTGGTCAGCCCCAGCATTTT.

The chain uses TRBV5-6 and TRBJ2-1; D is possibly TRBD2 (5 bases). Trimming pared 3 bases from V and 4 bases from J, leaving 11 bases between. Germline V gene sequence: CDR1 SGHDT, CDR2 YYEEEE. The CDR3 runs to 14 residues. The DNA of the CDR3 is TGTGCCAGCAGCTCCGGCCGAGGGTACAATGAGCAGTTCTTC. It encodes CASSSGRGYNEQFF.

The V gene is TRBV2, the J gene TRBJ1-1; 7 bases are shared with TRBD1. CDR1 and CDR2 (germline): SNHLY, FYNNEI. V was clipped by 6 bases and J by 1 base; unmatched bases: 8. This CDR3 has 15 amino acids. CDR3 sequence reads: CASRGDSSANTEAFF. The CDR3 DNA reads TGTGCCAGCAGGGGGGACAGCTCGGCGAACACTGAAGCTTTCTTT. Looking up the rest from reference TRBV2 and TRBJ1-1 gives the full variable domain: EPEVTQTPSHQVTQMGQEVILRCVPISNHLYFYWYRQILGQKVEFLVSFYNNEISEKSEIFDDQFSVERPDGSNFTLKIRSTKLEDSAMYFCASRGDSSANTEAFFGQGTRLTVV.